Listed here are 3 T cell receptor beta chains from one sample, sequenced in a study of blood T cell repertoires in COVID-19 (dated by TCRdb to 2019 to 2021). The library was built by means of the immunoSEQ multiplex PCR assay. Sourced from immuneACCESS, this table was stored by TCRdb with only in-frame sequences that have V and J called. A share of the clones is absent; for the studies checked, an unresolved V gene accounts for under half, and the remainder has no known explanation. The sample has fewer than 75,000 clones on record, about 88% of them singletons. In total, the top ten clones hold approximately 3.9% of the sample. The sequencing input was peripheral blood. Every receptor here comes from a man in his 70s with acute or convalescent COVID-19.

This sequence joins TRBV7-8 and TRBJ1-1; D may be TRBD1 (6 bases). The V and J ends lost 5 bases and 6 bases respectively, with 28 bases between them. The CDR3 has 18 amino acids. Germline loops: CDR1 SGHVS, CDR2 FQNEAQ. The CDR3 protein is CASSHPTSLGKGVPEAFF. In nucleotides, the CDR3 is TGTGCCAGCAGCCACCCCACGTCCTTAGGAAAGGGGGTCCCTGAAGCTTTCTTT. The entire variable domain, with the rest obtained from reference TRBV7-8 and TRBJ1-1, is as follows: GAGVSQSPRYKVAKRGQDVALRCDPISGHVSLFWYQQALGQGPEFLTYFQNEAQLDKSGLPSDRFFAERPEGSVSTLKIQRTQQEDSAVYLCASSHPTSLGKGVPEAFFGQGTRLTVV.

CDR3 sequence (DNA): TGCGCCAGCAGCAGCGGGACATCGAACACTGAAGCTTTCTTT. Its protein is CASSSGTSNTEAFF. The chain couples TRBV5-1 to TRBJ1-1, with D perhaps TRBD1 (6 bases). Trimming took 4 bases from V and 1 from J, leaving 11 bases between them. The CDR3 has 14 amino acids. Germline lookup yields CDR1 SGHRS and CDR2 YFSETQ.

For the CDR3, the DNA is TGTGCCAGCAGCGGGGCCCACGAGCAGTACTTC. The encoded protein is CASSGAHEQYF. V usage is TRBV5-8 and J usage is TRBJ2-7, with TRBD1 as a possible D gene (5 bases). Germline V CDR1 and CDR2: SGHTS, YDEGEE. The CDR3 runs 11 residues. V shed 4 bases and J shed 5 bases, with 7 bases lying between them.